This T cell receptor (beta chain) was found in a study of OX40 agonist ivuxolimab in advanced cancers. Study-level background: Ivuxolimab was delivered to patients intravenously every 2 weeks at doses spanning 0.01 to 10 mg/kg.

The protocol was immunoSEQ multiplex PCR, while the TCRdb copy is restricted to in-frame clones and leaves out a portion. The sample holds about 27,000 clones, 80% to 85% seen once. The clonotype was recovered from an adult with an advanced solid tumor such as melanoma, head and neck, liver or kidney cancer. The sequencing here drew on CD4+ or CD8+ T cells sorted from blood, taken in a trial of the OX40 agonist ivuxolimab.

CDR3 residues: CASSADRDGLYGYTF. CDR3 sequence (DNA): TGTGCCAGCAGCGCTGACCGGGACGGACTCTATGGCTACACCTTC. The chain couples TRBV7-3 to TRBJ1-2, with D possibly TRBD1 on 5 matching bases. The CDR3 length is 15 residues. Germline V gives CDR1 SGHTA, CDR2 FQGTGA. Trimming stripped 5 bases from V and 4 bases from J, with 17 bases between.